The clone carrying this TCR beta chain was seen a handful of times. No antigen is known for it. A universal primer site and UMIs were added as TCR cDNA was made by 5'RACE template switching. Each CDR3 protein is one row after TCRdb ran MiXCR on the 5' RACE reads. The sample includes 360,000 or so distinct CDR3 sequences, around 10% seen only once; the top ten take roughly 18%. The data are from a study of T cells after yellow fever vaccination. Whole-study findings and limits: It was a weaker secondary response, yet one that peaked faster, at day 5 versus 15. Researchers cautioned that FACS-sorted repertoires could harbor abundant clonotypes contaminating from the bulk population.

CDR1 is SGHNT, CDR2 YYREEE, per germline (reference sequence). CDR3 length: 14 residues. Trimming removed 5 bases from V and 5 bases from J; junction bases left unmatched: 9. This chain connects TRBV5-4 to TRBJ2-7; 8 bases match TRBD1. The sequence was collected from a man aged 18-30 years who received the YFV17D yellow fever vaccine. The input for sequencing was PBMCs, taken on the day of the first yellow fever vaccination. The CDR3 DNA sequence: TGTGCCAGCAGTTCCACAGGGGGAAGCCACGAGCAGTACTTC. It is translated as CASSSTGGSHEQYF.